This T cell receptor (beta chain) is drawn from a study of cytomegalovirus exposure and HLA in healthy donors. The study's findings and limits: In an earlier analysis, in some 500 donors, most V segments appeared productive either ~87% or ~30% of the time.

In its sample, this clone was seen a few times. The target antigen is unknown. V lost 6 bases to trimming and J lost 7 bases; unmatched junction nucleotides: 5. This CDR3 region has 13 residues. Germline-derived CDR1 and CDR2 are MNHEY and SMNVEV (reference sequence). Sampled while nominally healthy, donors likely had unrecorded immune exposures. Both 60 Vbeta primers and 13 Jbeta primers went into the PCR. Profiling relied on immunoSEQ multiplex PCR, and the TCRdb table lists in-frame clones only, not all of them. In the table there are roughly 65,000 clones, around four fifths of which are singletons.

Sequencing input: PBMCs. The receptor was derived from a woman aged 25 to 39 in good health and CMV-seronegative. This chain uses TRBV27 with TRBJ1-5, with 8 bases aligning to TRBD1. DNA for the CDR3: TGTGCCAGCAGATTACAGGGGGGACAGCCCCAGCATTTT. Its protein product is CASRLQGGQPQHF.